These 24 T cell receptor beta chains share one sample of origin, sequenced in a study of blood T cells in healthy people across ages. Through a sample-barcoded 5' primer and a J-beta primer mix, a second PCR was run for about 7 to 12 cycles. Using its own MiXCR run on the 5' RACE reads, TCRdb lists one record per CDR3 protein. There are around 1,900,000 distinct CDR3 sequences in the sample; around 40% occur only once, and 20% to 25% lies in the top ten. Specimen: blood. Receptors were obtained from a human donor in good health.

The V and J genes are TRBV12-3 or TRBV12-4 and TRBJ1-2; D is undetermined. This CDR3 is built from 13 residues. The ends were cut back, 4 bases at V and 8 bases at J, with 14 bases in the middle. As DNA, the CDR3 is TGTGCCAGCAGTTGGTCGCCTCGGGAAGGCTACACCTTC. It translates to CASSWSPREGYTF.

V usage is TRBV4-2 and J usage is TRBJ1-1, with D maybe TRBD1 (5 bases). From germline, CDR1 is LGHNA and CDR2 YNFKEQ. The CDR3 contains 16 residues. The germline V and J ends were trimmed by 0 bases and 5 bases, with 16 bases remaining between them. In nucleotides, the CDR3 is TGTGCCAGCAGCCAAGAATCTTCCGGGGGTTATACTGAAGCTTTCTTT. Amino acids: CASSQESSGGYTEAFF.

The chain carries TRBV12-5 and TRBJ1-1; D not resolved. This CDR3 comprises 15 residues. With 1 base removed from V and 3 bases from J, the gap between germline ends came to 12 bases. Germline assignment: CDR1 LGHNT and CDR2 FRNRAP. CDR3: CASGLGGIWDTEAFF. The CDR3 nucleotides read TGTGCTAGTGGTTTGGGGGGAATATGGGACACTGAAGCTTTCTTT.

CDR3 in amino acids: CSAAFGRDTQYF. For the CDR3, the DNA is TGCAGTGCTGCCTTTGGGAGAGATACGCAGTATTTT. The chain carries TRBV20-1 and TRBJ2-3; D perhaps matches TRBD2 (5 bases). Trimming took 5 bases from V and 5 from J, leaving 11 bases between them. The CDR3 spans 12 residues. The germline CDR1 and CDR2 sequences are DFQATT and SNEGSKA (reference sequence).

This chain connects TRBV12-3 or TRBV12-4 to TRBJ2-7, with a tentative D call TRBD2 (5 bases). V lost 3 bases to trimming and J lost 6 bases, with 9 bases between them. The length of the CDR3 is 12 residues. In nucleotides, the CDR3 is TGTGCCAGCAGTTTCCGGGGTTGCGAGCAGTACTTC. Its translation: CASSFRGCEQYF.

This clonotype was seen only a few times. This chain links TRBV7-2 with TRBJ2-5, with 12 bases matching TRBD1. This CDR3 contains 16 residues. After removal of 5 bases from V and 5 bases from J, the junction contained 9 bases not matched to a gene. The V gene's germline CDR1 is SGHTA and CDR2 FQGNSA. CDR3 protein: CASSLSGTGGRETQYF. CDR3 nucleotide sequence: TGTGCCAGCAGCCTATCCGGGACAGGGGGCAGGGAGACCCAGTACTTC. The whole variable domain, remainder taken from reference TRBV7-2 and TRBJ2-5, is GAGVSQSPSNKVTEKGKDVELRCDPISGHTALYWYRQSLGQGLEFLIYFQGNSAPDKSGLPSDRFSAERTGGSVSTLTIQRTQQEDSAVYLCASSLSGTGGRETQYFGPGTRLLVL.

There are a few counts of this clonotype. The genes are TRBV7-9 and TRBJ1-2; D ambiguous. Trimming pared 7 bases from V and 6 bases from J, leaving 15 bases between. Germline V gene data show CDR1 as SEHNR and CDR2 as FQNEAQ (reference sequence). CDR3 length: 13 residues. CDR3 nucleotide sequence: TGTGCCAGCAAAAATCAAAACGATGATGGCTACACCTTC. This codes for CASKNQNDDGYTF.

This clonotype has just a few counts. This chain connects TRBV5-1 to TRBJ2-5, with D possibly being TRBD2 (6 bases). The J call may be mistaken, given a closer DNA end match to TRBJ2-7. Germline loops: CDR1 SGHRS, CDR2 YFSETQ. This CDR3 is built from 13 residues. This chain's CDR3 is CASSWGATSEQYF. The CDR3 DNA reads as TGCGCCAGCAGCTGGGGCGCGACTAGCGAGCAGTACTTC.

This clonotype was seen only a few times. The CDR3 DNA reads TGTGCCAGCACCGTAGAGGTGGGGAATTCACCCCTCCACTTT. This encodes CASTVEVGNSPLHF. This chain connects TRBV7-8 to TRBJ1-6; D not resolved. V lost 7 bases to trimming and J lost 7 bases, with 14 bases between them. The CDR3 contains 14 residues. Germline V gives CDR1 SGHVS, CDR2 FQNEAQ.

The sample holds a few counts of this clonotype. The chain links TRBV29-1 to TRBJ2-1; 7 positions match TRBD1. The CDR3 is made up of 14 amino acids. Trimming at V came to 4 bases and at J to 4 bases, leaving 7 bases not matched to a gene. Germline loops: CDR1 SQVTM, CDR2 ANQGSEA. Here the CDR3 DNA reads TGCAGCGTTGGGAGAACAGGGGCATACAATGAGCAGTTCTTC. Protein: CSVGRTGAYNEQFF.

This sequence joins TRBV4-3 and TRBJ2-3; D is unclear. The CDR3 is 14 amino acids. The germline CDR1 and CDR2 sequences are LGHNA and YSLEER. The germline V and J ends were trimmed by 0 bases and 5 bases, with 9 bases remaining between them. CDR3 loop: CASSQDLTGDTQYF. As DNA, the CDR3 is TGCGCCAGCAGCCAAGATCTTACCGGAGATACGCAGTATTTT.

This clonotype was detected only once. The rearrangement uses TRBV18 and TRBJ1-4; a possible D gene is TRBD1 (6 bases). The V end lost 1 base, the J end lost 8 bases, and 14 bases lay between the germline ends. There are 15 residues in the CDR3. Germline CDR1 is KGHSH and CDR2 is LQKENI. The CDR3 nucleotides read TGTGCCAGCTCACCACGTTCAGGGGAGGGCGAAAAACTGTTTTTT. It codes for CASSPRSGEGEKLFF.

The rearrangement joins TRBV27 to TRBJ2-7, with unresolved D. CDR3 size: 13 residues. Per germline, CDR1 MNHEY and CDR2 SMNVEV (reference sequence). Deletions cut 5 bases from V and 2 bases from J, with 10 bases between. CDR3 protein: CASSPDPAYEQYF. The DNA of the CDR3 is TGTGCCAGCAGTCCCGACCCCGCCTACGAGCAGTACTTC.

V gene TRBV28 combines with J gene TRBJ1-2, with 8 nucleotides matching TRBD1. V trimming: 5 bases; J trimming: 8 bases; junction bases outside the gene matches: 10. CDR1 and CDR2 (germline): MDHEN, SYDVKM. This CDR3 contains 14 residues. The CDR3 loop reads CASSPWTGTKGYTF. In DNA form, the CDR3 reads TGTGCCAGCAGTCCGTGGACAGGGACGAAAGGCTACACCTTC.

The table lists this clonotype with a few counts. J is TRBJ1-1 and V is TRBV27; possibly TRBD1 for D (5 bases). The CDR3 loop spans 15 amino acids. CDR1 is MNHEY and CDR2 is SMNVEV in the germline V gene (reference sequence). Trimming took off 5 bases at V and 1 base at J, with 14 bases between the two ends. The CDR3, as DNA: TGTGCCAGCAGTCTAAGTGAGGGGAGGAACACTGAAGCTTTCTTT. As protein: CASSLSEGRNTEAFF.

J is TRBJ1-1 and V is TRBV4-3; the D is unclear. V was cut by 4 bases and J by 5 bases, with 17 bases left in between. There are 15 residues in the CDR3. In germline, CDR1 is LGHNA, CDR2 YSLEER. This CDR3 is CASSPTPGAGTEAFF. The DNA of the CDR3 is TGCGCCAGCAGCCCCACCCCGGGCGCAGGTACTGAAGCTTTCTTT.

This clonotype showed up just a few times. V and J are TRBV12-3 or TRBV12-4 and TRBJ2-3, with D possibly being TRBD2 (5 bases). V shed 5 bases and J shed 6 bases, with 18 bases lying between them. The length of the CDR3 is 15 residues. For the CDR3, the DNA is TGTGCCAGCAGTCAACCGGGGTGGGATGAGGATACGCAGTATTTT. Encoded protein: CASSQPGWDEDTQYF.

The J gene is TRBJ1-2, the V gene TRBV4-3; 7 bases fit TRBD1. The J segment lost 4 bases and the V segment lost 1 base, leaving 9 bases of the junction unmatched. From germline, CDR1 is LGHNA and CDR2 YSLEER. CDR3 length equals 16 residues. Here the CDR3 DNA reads TGCGCCAGCAGCCAAGGGATAGGGGGCCTTGGCTATGGCTACACCTTC. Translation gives CASSQGIGGLGYGYTF.

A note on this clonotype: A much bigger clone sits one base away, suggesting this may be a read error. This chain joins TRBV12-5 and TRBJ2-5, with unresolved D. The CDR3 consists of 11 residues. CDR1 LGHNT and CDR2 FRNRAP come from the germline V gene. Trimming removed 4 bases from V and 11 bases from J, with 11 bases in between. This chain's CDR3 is CASGSIGEQYF. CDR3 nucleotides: TGTGCTAGTGGTTCAATTGGTGAGCAGTACTTC.

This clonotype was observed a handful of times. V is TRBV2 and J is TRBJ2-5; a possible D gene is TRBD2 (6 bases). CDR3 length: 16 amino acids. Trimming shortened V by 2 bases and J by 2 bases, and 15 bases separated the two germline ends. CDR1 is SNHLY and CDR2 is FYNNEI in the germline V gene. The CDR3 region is CASSEIGNSGQETQYF. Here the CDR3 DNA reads TGTGCCAGCAGTGAAATCGGGAATAGCGGACAAGAGACCCAGTACTTC.

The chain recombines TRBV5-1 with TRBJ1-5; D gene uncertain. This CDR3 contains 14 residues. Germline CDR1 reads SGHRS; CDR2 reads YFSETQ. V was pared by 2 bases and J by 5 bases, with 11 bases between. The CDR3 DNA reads TGCGCCAGCAGCTTAGATTTGGCAGATCAGCCCCAGCATTTT. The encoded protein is CASSLDLADQPQHF.

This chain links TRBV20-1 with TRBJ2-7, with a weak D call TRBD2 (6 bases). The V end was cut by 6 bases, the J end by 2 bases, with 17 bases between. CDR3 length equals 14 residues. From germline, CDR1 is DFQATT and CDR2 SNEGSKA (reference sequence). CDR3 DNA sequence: TGCAGTGCGGTTATTAGCGGCCTACCCTACGAGCAGTACTTC. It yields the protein CSAVISGLPYEQYF.

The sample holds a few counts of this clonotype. In DNA, the CDR3 is TGTGCCAGCAGCATTAGTATGGGACAGGGGGATAACTATGGCTACACCTTC. Encoded protein: CASSISMGQGDNYGYTF. This sequence joins TRBV9 and TRBJ1-2; 11 bases match TRBD1. The CDR3 spans 17 residues. Germline-derived CDR1 and CDR2 are SGDLS and YYNGEE. V shed 4 bases and J 1 base; nucleotides not matched to a gene: 9.

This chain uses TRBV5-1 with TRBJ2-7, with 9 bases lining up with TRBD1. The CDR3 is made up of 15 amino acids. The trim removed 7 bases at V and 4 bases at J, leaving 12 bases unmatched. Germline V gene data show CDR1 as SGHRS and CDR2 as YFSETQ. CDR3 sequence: CASGHFTGGNYEQYF. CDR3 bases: TGCGCCAGCGGCCACTTTACAGGGGGCAATTACGAGCAGTACTTC.